This T cell receptor beta chain was sequenced for a study of human T cells and chemical hapten exposure. Trimming took off 7 bases at V and 5 bases at J, with 12 bases between the two ends. The CDR3 loop spans 14 amino acids. CDR1 SEHNR and CDR2 FQNEAQ come from the germline V gene (reference sequence). Time point described: patch test 1, 2 weeks after DPC sensitization. Treatment meaning: therapeutic diphenylcyclopropenone sensitization with weekly scalp DPC. Someone pulled total RNA out of unfractionated whole blood. MiXCR was run by TCRdb on the RACE reads, yielding one entry per CDR3 protein. The sample shows roughly 50,000 distinct CDR3 sequences, roughly 9.6% of them seen only once. In this sample, this clonotype turned up a few times.

V and J are TRBV7-9 and TRBJ1-6; D uncertain. Sequences were derived from whole blood, sampled in connection with sensitization to the hapten diphenylcyclopropenone (DPC). This TCR was recovered from a woman in her thirties or forties with alopecia areata. Some clones in this sample may be carry-over from other donors' samples. The chain's CDR3 is CASTPGSDNSPLHF. DNA for the CDR3: TGTGCCAGCACCCCGGGCAGCGATAATTCACCCCTCCACTTT.